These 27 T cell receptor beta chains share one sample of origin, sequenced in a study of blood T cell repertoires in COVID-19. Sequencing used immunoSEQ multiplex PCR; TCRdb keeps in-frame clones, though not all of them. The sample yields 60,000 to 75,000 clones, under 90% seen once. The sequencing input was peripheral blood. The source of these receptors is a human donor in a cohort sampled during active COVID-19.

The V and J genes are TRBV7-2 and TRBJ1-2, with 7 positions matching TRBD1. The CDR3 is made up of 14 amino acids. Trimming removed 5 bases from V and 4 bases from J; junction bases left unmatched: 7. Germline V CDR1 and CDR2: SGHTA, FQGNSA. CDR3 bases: TGTGCCAGCAGCCCTCCTGGACAGGTCTATGGCTACACCTTC. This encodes CASSPPGQVYGYTF.

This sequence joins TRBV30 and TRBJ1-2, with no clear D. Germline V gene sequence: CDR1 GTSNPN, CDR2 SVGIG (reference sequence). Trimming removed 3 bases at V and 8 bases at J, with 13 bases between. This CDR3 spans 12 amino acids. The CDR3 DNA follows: TGTGCCTGGAGACCCATGTTAGAGGGCTACACCTTC. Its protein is CAWRPMLEGYTF.

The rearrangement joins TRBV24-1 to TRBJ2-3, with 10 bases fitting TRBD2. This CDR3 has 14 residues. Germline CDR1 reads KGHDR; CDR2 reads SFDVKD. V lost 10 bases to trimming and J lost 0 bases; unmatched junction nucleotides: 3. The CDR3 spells CATKTSGSTDTQYF. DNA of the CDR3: TGTGCCACGAAGACTAGCGGGAGCACAGATACGCAGTATTTT.

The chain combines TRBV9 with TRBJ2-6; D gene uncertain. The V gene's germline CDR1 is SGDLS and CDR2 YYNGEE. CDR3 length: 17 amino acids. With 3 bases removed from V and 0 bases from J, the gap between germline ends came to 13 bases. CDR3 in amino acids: CASSAIGRGSGANVLTF. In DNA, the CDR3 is TGTGCCAGCAGCGCCATTGGCCGAGGCTCTGGGGCCAACGTCCTGACTTTC.

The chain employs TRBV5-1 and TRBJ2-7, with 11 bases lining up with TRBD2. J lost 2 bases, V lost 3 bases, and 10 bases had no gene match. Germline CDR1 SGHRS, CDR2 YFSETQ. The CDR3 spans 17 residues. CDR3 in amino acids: CASSWEYSGRAAYEQYF. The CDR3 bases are TGCGCCAGCAGCTGGGAATATAGCGGGAGGGCCGCCTACGAGCAGTACTTC.

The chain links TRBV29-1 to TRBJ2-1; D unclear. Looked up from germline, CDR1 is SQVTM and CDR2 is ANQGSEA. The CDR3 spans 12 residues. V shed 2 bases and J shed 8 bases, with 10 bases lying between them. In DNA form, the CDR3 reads TGCAGCGTTGAACTGGTTACGGATGAGCAGTTCTTC. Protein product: CSVELVTDEQFF.

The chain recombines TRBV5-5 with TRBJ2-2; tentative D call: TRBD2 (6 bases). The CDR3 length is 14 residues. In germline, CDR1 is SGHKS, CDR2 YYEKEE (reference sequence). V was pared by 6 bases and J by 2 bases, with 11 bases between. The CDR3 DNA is TGTGCCAGCATTAGCGGAACCAACACCGGGGAGCTGTTTTTT. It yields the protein CASISGTNTGELFF.

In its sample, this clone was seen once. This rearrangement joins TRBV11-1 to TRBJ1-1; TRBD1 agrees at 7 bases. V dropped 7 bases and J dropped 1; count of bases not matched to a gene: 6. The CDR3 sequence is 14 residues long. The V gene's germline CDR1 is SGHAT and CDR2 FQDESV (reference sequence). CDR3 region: CASTPGGWNTEAFF. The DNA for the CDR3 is TGTGCCAGCACTCCAGGGGGGTGGAACACTGAAGCTTTCTTT.

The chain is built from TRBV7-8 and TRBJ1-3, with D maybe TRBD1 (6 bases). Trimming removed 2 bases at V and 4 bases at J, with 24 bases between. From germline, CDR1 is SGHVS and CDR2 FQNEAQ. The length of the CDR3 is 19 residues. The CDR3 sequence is CASSLKTGNTVVRGNTIYF. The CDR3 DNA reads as TGTGCCAGCAGCTTAAAAACAGGGAATACTGTCGTTCGAGGAAACACCATATATTTT.

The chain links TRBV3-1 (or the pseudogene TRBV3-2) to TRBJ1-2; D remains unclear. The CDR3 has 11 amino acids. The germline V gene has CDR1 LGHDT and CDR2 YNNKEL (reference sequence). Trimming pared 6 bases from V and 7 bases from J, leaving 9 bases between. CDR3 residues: CASSRGAGYTF. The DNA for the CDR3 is TGTGCCAGCAGTCGGGGAGCTGGCTACACCTTC.

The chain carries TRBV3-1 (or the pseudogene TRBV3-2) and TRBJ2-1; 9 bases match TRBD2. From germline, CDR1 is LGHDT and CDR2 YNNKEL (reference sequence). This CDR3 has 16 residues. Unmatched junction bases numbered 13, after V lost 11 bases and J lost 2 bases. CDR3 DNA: TGTGCCTCTGGCCCGGGCGGGGGGGCACCCTACAATGAGCAGTTCTTC. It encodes CASGPGGGAPYNEQFF.

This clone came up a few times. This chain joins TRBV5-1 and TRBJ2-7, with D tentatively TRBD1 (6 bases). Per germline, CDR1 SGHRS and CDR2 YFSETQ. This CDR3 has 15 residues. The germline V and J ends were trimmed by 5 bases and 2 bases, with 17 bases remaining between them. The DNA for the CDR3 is TGCGCCAGCAGACTTGCCATGGACAGCCCCTACGAGCAGTACTTC. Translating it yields CASRLAMDSPYEQYF.

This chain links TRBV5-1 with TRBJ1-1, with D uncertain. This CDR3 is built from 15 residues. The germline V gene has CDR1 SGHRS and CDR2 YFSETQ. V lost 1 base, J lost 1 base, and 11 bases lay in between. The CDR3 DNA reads TGCGCCAGCAGCTTGAGTGTCAACTCGAACACTGAAGCTTTCTTT. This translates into CASSLSVNSNTEAFF. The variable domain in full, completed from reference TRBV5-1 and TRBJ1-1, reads KAGVTQTPRYLIKTRGQQVTLSCSPISGHRSVSWYQQTPGQGLQFLFEYFSETQRNKGNFPGRFSGRQFSNSRSEMNVSTLELGDSALYLCASSLSVNSNTEAFFGQGTRLTVV.

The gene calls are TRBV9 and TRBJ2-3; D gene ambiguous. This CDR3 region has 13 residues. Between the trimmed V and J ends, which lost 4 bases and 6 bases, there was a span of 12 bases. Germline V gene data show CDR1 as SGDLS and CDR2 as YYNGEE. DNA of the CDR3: TGTGCCAGCAGCATTTCTTTCAGGGATACGCAGTATTTT. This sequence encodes CASSISFRDTQYF. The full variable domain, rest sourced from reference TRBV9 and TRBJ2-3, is DSGVTQTPKHLITATGQRVTLRCSPRSGDLSVYWYQQSLDQGLQFLIQYYNGEERAKGNILERFSAQQFPDLHSELNLSSLELGDSALYFCASSISFRDTQYFGPGTRLTVL.

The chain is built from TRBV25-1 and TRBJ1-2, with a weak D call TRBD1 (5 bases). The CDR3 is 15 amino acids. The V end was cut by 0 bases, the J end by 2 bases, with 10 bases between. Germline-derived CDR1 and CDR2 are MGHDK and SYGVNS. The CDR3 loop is CASSEYSGSNYGYTF. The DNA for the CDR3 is TGTGCCAGCAGTGAATATTCAGGGTCAAACTATGGCTACACCTTC.

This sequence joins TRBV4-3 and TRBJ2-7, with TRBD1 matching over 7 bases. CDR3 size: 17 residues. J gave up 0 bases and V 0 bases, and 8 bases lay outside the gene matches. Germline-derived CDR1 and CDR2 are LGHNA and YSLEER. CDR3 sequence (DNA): TGCGCCAGCAGCCAAGATTACCCGGGACAGTACTCCTACGAGCAGTACTTC. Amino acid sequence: CASSQDYPGQYSYEQYF.

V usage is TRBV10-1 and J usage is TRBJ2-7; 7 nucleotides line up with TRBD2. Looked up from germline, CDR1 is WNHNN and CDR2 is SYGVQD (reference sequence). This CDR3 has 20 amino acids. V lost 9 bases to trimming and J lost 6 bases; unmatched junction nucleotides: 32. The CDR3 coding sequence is TGCGCCAGGAAAACACCCTGGGAGGGAGGTTTTTTTACCCTAATACGCGAGCAGTACTTC. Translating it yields CARKTPWEGGFFTLIREQYF.

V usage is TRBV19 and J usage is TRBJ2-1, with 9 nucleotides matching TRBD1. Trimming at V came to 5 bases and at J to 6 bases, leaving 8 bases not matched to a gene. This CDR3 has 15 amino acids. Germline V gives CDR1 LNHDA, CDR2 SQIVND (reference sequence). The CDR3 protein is CASSSGQGRLNEQFF. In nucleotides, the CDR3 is TGTGCCAGTAGTTCCGGACAGGGGCGGCTCAATGAGCAGTTCTTC.

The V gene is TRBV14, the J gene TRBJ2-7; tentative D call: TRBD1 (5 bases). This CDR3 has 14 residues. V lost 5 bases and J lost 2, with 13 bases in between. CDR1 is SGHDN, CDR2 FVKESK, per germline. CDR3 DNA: TGTGCCAGCAGCTCCGGACAAATAACCTACGAGCAGTACTTC. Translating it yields CASSSGQITYEQYF.

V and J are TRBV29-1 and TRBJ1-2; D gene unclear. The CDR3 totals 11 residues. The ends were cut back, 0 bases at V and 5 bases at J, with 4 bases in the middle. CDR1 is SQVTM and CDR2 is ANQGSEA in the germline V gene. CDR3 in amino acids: CSVEDMYGYTF. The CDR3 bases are TGCAGCGTTGAAGACATGTATGGCTACACCTTC.

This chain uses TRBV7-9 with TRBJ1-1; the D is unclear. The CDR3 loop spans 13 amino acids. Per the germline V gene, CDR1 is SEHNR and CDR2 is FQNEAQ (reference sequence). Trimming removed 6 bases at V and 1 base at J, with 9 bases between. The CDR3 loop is CASREVQNTEAFF. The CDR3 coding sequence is TGTGCCAGCAGGGAGGTGCAGAACACTGAAGCTTTCTTT.

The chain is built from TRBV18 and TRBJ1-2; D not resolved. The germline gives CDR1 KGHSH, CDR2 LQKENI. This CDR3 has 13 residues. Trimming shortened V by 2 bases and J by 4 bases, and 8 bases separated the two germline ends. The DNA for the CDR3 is TGTGCCAGCTCACCAGACACCATCTATGGCTACACCTTC. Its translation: CASSPDTIYGYTF. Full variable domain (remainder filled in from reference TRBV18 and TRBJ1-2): NAGVMQNPRHLVRRRGQEARLRCSPMKGHSHVYWYRQLPEEGLKFMVYLQKENIIDESGMPKERFSAEFPKEGPSILRIQQVVRGDSAAYFCASSPDTIYGYTFGSGTRLTVV.

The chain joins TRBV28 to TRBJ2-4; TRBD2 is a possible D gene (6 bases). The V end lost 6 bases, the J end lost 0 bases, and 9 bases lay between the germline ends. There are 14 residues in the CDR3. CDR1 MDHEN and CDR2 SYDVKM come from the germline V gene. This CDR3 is CASSRAGAKNIQYF. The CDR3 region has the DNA TGTGCCAGCAGCAGAGCGGGAGCCAAAAACATTCAGTACTTC. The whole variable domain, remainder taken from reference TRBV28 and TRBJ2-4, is DVKVTQSSRYLVKRTGEKVFLECVQDMDHENMFWYRQDPGLGLRLIYFSYDVKMKEKGDIPEGYSVSREKKERFSLILESASTNQTSMYLCASSRAGAKNIQYFGAGTRLSVL.

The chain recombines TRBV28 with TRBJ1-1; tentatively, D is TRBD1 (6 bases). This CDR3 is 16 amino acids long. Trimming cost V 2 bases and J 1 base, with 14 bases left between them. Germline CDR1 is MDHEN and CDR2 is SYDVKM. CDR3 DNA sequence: TGTGCCAGCAGTTTAGACAGGATCGCTAGGAACACTGAAGCTTTCTTT. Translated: CASSLDRIARNTEAFF.

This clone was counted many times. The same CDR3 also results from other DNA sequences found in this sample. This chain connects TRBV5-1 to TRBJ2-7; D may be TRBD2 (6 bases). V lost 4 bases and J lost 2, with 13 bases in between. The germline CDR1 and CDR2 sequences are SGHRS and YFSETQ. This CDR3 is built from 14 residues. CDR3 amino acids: CASSPGTLTYEQYF. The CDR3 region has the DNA TGCGCCAGCAGCCCCGGGACTCTCACCTACGAGCAGTACTTC.

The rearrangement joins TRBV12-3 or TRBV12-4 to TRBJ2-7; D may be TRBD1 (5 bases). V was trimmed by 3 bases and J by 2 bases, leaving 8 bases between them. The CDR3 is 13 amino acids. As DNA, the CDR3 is TGTGCCAGCAGTTTTGACAGCCCCTACGAGCAGTACTTC. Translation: CASSFDSPYEQYF.

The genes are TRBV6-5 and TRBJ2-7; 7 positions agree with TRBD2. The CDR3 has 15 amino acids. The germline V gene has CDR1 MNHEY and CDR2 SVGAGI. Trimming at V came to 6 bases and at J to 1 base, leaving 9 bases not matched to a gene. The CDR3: CASSPGGGRSYEQYF. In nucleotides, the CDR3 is TGTGCCAGCAGCCCAGGCGGGGGAAGATCCTACGAGCAGTACTTC.